The 18 T cell receptor beta chains reported below all come from one sample, sequenced in a study of Ad26.COV2.S vaccination and SARS-CoV-2 variants. Treatment here: 15 to 20 received Ad26.COV2.S at low or high dose, single or two shots; about 5 received placebo; per-sample allocation not given. On day 63 after the first injection, vaccine and placebo recipients gave samples. TCRdb keeps only in-frame clones here, not all; method: immunoSEQ multiplex PCR. Among around 500,000 clones listed, 80% to 90% were seen once. Specimen: peripheral blood, collected in a trial of Ad26.COV2.S vaccine versus placebo. The receptors derive from a person aged 18-65 years who received the Ad26.COV2.S COVID-19 vaccine or a placebo.

The chain joins TRBV15 to TRBJ1-6; perhaps TRBD1 as D (5 bases). Germline values: CDR1 LNHNV, CDR2 YYDKDF (reference sequence). This CDR3 region has 17 residues. Trimming took 0 bases from V and 9 from J, leaving 18 bases between them. The CDR3 sequence: CATSRDLGTYPGSPLHF. The DNA for the CDR3 is TGTGCCACCAGCAGAGATCTAGGGACGTACCCCGGTTCACCCCTCCACTTT.

The rearrangement uses TRBV24-1 and TRBJ1-4; D is perhaps TRBD1 (6 bases). Germline-derived CDR1 and CDR2 are KGHDR and SFDVKD. V was cut by 11 bases and J by 5 bases, with 20 bases left in between. The CDR3 runs 15 residues. The CDR3 here is CAIKCTRQGNEKLFF. The CDR3 DNA follows: TGTGCCATCAAATGTACGCGTCAGGGGAATGAAAAACTGTTTTTT.

The chain couples TRBV28 to TRBJ2-7; D is perhaps TRBD1 (5 bases). The CDR3 spans 15 residues. Between the trimmed V and J ends, which lost 6 bases and 3 bases, there was a span of 18 bases. CDR1 and CDR2 from the germline V gene are MDHEN and SYDVKM. This CDR3 is CASRKGAGIFYEQYF. Written as DNA, the CDR3 is TGTGCCAGCAGGAAAGGGGCAGGTATCTTCTACGAGCAGTACTTC.

This chain connects TRBV6-5 to TRBJ2-1; unclear D gene. This CDR3 has 11 amino acids. The germline V gene encodes CDR1 MNHEY and CDR2 SVGAGI. V was trimmed by 7 bases and J by 3 bases, leaving 4 bases between them. CDR3 bases: TGTGCCAGCATGGGCTACAATGAGCAGTTCTTC. Translation: CASMGYNEQFF.

The chain uses TRBV7-9 and TRBJ2-1; a weak D match, TRBD1 (5 bases). Germline V CDR1 and CDR2: SEHNR, FQNEAQ (reference sequence). The CDR3 is 16 amino acids. With 0 bases removed from V and 3 bases from J, the gap between germline ends came to 12 bases. The CDR3 nucleotides are TGTGCCAGCAGCTTAGCGCGGTCAGGGTTCTACAATGAGCAGTTCTTC. Residues: CASSLARSGFYNEQFF.

This clone was seen once. The chain has TRBV5-8 and TRBJ1-4, with D possibly TRBD1 on 6 matching bases. The V gene lost 4 bases and the J gene lost 7 bases, with 14 bases spanning the gap. Germline CDR1 reads SGHTS; CDR2 reads YDEGEE. The CDR3 sequence is 14 residues long. CDR3 coding DNA: TGTGCCAGCAGCCCGGGCAGGGGAGGTGAAAAACTGTTTTTT. Amino acid sequence: CASSPGRGGEKLFF.

This sequence joins TRBV6-5 and TRBJ1-1, with D perhaps matching TRBD1 (5 bases). The CDR3 spans 15 residues. V was shortened by 7 bases and J by 1 base, with 16 bases between the two germline ends. The V gene's germline CDR1 is MNHEY and CDR2 SVGAGI. The CDR3, as DNA: TGTGCCAGCACGGTGCAGCCCCAGGGGAACACTGAAGCTTTCTTT. Amino acids: CASTVQPQGNTEAFF.

A single count supports this clone. The chain joins TRBV28 to TRBJ1-1; TRBD1 matches 8 bases. The germline V gene has CDR1 MDHEN and CDR2 SYDVKM. The V segment lost 5 bases and the J segment 5 bases; nucleotides outside the gene matches: 7. The CDR3 spans 14 residues. The CDR3 reads CASSGTGRWTEAFF. The CDR3 DNA sequence: TGTGCCAGCAGTGGGACAGGCAGGTGGACTGAAGCTTTCTTT.

The chain has TRBV28 and TRBJ2-1, with TRBD2 as a possible D gene (5 bases). From germline, CDR1 is MDHEN and CDR2 SYDVKM. This CDR3 region has 13 residues. Trimming pared 5 bases from V and 10 bases from J, leaving 15 bases between. CDR3 bases: TGTGCCAGCAGTACGGGAAGGCTGGGGGAGCAGTTCTTC. Amino acid sequence: CASSTGRLGEQFF.

This clone was detected only once. The chain carries TRBV14 and TRBJ1-4, with D uncertain. The germline V gene has CDR1 SGHDN and CDR2 FVKESK. V was cut by 0 bases and J by 8 bases, with 16 bases left in between. This CDR3 is 16 amino acids long. CDR3 protein: CASSQESNQWREKLFF. CDR3 DNA: TGTGCCAGCAGCCAAGAATCAAACCAATGGCGGGAAAAACTGTTTTTT.

This chain joins TRBV19 and TRBJ1-3; tentative D call: TRBD1 (5 bases). The germline V and J ends were trimmed by 5 bases and 0 bases, with 11 bases remaining between them. CDR3 length: 15 residues. Germline assignment: CDR1 LNHDA and CDR2 SQIVND (reference sequence). The CDR3 nucleotides read TGTGCCAGTAGTTCGGGGGATTACTCTGGAAACACCATATATTTT. This codes for CASSSGDYSGNTIYF.

This clone has only a few counts. This sequence joins TRBV7-6 and TRBJ1-2; D remains ambiguous. CDR1 and CDR2 from the germline V gene are SGHVS and FNYEAQ. The CDR3 length is 12 residues. V lost 1 base, J lost 7 bases, and 7 bases lay in between. In DNA form, the CDR3 reads TGTGCCAGCAGCTTAGGAGTAGGTGGCTACACCTTC. It translates to CASSLGVGGYTF.

This clone has just a few counts. The chain has TRBV18 and TRBJ2-5; 9 positions agree with TRBD2. The CDR3 runs to 14 residues. V lost 4 bases and J lost 3; bases outside the gene matches: 3. Germline values: CDR1 KGHSH, CDR2 LQKENI. CDR3 in amino acids: CASSQGLAKETQYF. The CDR3 nucleotides read TGTGCCAGCTCACAGGGACTAGCCAAAGAGACCCAGTACTTC.

V and J are TRBV9 and TRBJ1-1, with 11 nucleotides matching TRBD1. Germline assignment: CDR1 SGDLS and CDR2 YYNGEE. V shed 3 bases, J shed 5 bases, and the junction held 9 bases outside the gene matches. The CDR3 runs to 16 residues. The CDR3 DNA follows: TGTGCCAGCAGCGCCCCCGGGACAGGGGGAGGTACTGAAGCTTTCTTT. Translation gives CASSAPGTGGGTEAFF.

J is TRBJ2-3 and V is TRBV27, with TRBD2 matching over 8 bases. This CDR3 region has 16 residues. The junction had 6 bases not matched to a gene; V was cut back by 3 bases and J by 1 base. Germline values: CDR1 MNHEY, CDR2 SMNVEV (reference sequence). The CDR3 nucleotides read TGTGCCAGCAGTTTCGCCCCGGGAGGGGGCACAGATACGCAGTATTTT. It encodes CASSFAPGGGTDTQYF.

This chain joins TRBV19 and TRBJ2-7; D tentatively fits TRBD1 or TRBD2 (7 bases each). The V end lost 6 bases, the J end lost 9 bases, and 18 bases lay between the germline ends. This CDR3 comprises 13 residues. Germline lookup yields CDR1 LNHDA and CDR2 SQIVND (reference sequence). This chain's CDR3 is CASRKRTGGGQYF. CDR3 nucleotide sequence: TGTGCCAGTAGAAAACGGACAGGCGGGGGGCAGTACTTC.

The chain recombines TRBV6-1 with TRBJ1-1, with no clear D. The germline V gene encodes CDR1 MNHNS and CDR2 SASEGT. The CDR3 is 15 amino acids. Trimming removed 1 base from V and 0 bases from J, with 9 bases in between. CDR3: CASSEGWRMNTEAFF. The CDR3 DNA is TGTGCCAGCAGTGAAGGATGGAGGATGAACACTGAAGCTTTCTTT.

The chain uses TRBV12-3 or TRBV12-4 and TRBJ1-6; D remains ambiguous. With 6 bases removed from V and 8 bases from J, the gap between germline ends came to 8 bases. The CDR3 is 12 residues long. In DNA form, the CDR3 reads TGTGCCAGCAGCCCGCTGTATTCACCCCTCCACTTT. Encoded protein: CASSPLYSPLHF.